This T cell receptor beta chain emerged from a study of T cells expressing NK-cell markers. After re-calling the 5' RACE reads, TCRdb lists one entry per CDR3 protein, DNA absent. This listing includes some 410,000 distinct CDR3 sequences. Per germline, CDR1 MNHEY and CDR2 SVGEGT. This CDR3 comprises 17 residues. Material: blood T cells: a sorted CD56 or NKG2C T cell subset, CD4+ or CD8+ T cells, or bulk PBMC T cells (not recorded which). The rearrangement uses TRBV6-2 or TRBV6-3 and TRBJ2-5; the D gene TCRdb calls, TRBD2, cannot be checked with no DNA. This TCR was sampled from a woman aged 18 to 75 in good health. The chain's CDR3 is CASSYPWRREARETQYF.